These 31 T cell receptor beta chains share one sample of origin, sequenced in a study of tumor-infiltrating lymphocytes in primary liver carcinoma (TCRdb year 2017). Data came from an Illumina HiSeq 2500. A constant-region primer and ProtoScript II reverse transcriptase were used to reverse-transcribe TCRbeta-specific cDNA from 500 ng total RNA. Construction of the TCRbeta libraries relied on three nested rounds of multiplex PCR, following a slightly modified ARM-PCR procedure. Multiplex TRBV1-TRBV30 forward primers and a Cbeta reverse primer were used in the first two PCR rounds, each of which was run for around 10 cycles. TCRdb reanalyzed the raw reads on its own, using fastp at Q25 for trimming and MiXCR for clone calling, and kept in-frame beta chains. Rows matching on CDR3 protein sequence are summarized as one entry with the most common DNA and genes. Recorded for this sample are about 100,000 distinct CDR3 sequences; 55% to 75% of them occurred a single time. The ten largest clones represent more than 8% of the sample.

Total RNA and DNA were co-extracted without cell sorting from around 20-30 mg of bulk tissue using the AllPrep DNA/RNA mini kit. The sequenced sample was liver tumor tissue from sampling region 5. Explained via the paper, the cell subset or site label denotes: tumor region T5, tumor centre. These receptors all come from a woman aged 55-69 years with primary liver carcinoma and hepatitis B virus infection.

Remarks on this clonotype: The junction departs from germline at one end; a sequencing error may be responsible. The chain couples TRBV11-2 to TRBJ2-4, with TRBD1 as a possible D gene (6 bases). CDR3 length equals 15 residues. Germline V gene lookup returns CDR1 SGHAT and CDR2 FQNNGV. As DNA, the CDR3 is TGTGCCAGCAGCTTACATGGTTGGGGGCGCAACATTCGGTACTTC. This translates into CASSLHGWGRNIRYF.

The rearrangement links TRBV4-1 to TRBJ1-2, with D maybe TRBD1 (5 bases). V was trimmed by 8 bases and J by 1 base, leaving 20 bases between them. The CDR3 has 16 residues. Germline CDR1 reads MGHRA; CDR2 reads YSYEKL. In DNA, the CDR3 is TGCGCCAGCTGCGGAGCCGGGACGAATTTTAACTATGGCTACACCTTC. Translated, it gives CASCGAGTNFNYGYTF.

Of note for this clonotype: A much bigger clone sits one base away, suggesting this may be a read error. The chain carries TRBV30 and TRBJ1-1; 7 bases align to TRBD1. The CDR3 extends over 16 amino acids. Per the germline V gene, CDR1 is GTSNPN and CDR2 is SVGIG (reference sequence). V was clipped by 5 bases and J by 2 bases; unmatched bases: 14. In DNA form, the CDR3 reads TGTGCCTGGGGCCCTCCGACAGGGCGAGGTAACACTGAAGCTTTCTTT. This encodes CAWGPPTGRGNTEAFF.

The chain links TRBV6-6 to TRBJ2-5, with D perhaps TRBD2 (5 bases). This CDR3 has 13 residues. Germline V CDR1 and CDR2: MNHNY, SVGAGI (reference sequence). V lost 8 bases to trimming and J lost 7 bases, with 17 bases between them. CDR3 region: CASGRDYGGTQYF. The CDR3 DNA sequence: TGTGCCAGCGGTCGAGACTATGGTGGGACCCAGTACTTC.

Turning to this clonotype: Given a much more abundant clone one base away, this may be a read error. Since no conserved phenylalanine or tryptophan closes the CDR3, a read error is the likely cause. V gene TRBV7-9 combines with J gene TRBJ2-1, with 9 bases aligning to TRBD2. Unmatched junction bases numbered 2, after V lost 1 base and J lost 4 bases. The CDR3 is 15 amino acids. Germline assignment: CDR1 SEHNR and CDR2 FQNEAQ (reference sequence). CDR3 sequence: CASSLVLAGYNEQFY. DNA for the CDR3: TGTGCCAGCAGCTTAGTCCTAGCGGGATACAATGAGCAGTTCTAC.

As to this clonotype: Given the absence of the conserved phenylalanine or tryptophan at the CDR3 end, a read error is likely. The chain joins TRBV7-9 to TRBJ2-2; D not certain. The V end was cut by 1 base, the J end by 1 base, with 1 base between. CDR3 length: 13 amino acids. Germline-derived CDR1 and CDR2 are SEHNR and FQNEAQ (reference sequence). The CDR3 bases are TGTGCCAGCAGCTTAGGGAACACCGGGGAGCTGTTTTTG. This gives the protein CASSLGNTGELFL.

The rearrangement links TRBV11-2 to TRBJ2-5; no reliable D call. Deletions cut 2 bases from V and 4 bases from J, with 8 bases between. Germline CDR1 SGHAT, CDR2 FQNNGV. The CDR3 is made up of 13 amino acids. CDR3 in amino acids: CASSLHGPETQYF. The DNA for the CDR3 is TGTGCCAGCAGCTTACATGGACCAGAGACCCAGTACTTC.

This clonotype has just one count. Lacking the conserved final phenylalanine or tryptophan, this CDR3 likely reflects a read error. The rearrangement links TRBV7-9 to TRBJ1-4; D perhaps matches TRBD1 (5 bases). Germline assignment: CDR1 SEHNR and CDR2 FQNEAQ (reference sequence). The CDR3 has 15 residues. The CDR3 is CASILAGQPGEKLFI. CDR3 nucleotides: TGTGCCAGCATCTTAGCGGGGCAACCGGGGGAAAAACTGTTTATT.

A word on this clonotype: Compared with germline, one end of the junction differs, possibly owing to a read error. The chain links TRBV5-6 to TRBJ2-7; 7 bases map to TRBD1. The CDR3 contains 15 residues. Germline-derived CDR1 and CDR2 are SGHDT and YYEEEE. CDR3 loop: CASNLVDRNTYEQYF. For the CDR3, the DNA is TGTGCCAGCAACTTGGTGGACAGGAATACTTACGAGCAGTATTTC.

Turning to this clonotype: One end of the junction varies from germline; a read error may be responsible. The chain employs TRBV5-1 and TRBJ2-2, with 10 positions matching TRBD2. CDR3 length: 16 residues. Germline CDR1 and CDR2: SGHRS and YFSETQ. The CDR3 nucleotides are TGCGTCAGCAGCTTGGGTGGGACTAGCGCGTCCGGGGAACTGTTTTTT. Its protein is CVSSLGGTSASGELFF.

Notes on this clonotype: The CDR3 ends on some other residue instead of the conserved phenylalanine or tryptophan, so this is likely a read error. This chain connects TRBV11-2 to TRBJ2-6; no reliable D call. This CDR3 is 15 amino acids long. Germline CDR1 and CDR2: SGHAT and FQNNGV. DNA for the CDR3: TGTCCCAGCAGCTTAGAGCCGGCTGGGGCCAACGTCCTGACTTCC. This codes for CPSSLEPAGANVLTS.

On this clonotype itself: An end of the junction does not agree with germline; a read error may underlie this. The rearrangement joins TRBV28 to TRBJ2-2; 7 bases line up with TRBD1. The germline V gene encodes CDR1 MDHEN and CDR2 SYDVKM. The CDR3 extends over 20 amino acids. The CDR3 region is CVSSLRRGRRTDMNTGELFF. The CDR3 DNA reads TGTGTCAGCAGTTTAAGAAGGGGGCGGCGGACTGACATGAACACCGGGGAGCTGTTTTTT.

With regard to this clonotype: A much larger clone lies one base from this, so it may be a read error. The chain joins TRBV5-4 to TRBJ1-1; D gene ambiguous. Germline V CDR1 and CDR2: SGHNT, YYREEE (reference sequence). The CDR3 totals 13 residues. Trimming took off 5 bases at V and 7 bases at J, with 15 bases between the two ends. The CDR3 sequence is CASRNQRALEAFF. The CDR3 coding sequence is TGTGCCAGCAGAAATCAGAGGGCACTTGAAGCTTTCTTT. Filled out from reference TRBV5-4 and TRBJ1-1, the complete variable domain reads ETGVTQSPTHLIKTRGQQVTLRCSSQSGHNTVSWYQQALGQGPQFIFQYYREEENGRGNFPPRFSGLQFPNYSSELNVNALELDDSALYLCASRNQRALEAFFGQGTRLTVV.

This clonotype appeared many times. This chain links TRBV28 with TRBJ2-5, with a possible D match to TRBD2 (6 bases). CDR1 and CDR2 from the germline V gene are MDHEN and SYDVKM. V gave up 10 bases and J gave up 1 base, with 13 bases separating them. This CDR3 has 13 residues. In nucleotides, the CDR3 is TGTGCCACCCTAGGGACTTTCCAAGAGACCCAGTACTTC. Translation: CATLGTFQETQYF. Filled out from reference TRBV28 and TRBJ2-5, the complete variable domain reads DVKVTQSSRYLVKRTGEKVFLECVQDMDHENMFWYRQDPGLGLRLIYFSYDVKMKEKGDIPEGYSVSREKKERFSLILESASTNQTSMYLCATLGTFQETQYFGPGTRLLVL.

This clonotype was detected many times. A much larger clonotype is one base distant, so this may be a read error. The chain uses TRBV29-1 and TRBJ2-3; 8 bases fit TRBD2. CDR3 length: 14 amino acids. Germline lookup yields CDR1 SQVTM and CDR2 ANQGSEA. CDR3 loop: CGQSSGRPQDTQYF. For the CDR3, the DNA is TGCGGCCAATCGAGCGGGAGACCCCAAGATACGCAGTATTTT.

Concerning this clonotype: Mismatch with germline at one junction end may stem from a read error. CDR3 residues: CASGGRTFRSYNEQIF. In DNA form, the CDR3 reads TGTGCCAGCGGTGGAAGGACTTTTCGCTCCTACAATGAGCAGATCTTC. The chain joins TRBV6-1 to TRBJ2-1, with D possibly being TRBD2 (5 bases). Germline V lookup: CDR1 MNHNS, CDR2 SASEGT. CDR3 size: 16 residues.

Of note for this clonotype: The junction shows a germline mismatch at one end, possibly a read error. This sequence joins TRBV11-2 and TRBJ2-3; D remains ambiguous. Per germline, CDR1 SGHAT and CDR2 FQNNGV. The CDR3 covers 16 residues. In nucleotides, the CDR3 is TGTGCCAGCAGCCGGGCCCTAGTGGAGAGAACAGATATGCAGTATTTT. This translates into CASSRALVERTDMQYF. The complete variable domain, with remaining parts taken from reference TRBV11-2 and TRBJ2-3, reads EAGVAQSPRYKIIEKRQSVAFWCNPISGHATLYWYQQILGQGPKLLIQFQNNGVVDDSQLPKDRFSAERLKGVDSTLKIQPAKLEDSAVYLCASSRALVERTDMQYFGPGTRLTVL.

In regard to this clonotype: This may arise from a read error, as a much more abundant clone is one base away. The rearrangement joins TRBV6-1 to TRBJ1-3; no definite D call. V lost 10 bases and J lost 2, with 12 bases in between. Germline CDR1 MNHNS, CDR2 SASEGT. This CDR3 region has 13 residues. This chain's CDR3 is CAISERAGNTIYF. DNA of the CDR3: TGTGCCATCAGCGAGCGGGCTGGAAACACCATATATTTT.

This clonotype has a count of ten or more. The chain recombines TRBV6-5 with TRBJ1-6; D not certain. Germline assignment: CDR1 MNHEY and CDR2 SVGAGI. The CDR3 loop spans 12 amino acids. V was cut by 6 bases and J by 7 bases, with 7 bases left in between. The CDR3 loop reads CASSLLNSPLHF. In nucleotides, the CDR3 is TGTGCCAGCAGCCTACTCAATTCACCCCTCCACTTT.

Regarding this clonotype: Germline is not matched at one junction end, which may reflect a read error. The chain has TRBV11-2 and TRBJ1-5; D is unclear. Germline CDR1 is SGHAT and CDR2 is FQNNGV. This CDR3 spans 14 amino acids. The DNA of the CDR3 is TGCGCCAGCAGCTTTGACGGTAGCAATCAGCCCCAATATTTT. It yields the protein CASSFDGSNQPQYF. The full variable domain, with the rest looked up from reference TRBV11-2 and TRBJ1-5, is EAGVAQSPRYKIIEKRQSVAFWCNPISGHATLYWYQQILGQGPKLLIQFQNNGVVDDSQLPKDRFSAERLKGVDSTLKIQPAKLEDSAVYLCASSFDGSNQPQYFGDGTRLSIL.

The CDR3 reads CASSPWDRGFTEIFF. For the CDR3, the DNA is TGTGCCAGCAGTCCCTGGGACAGGGGGTTCACTGAAATTTTCTTT. V usage is TRBV6-2 or TRBV6-3 and J usage is TRBJ1-1; 11 positions match TRBD1. Trimming removed 5 bases from V and 13 bases from J; junction bases left unmatched: 15. The CDR3 has 15 amino acids. Germline V gene data show CDR1 as MNHEY and CDR2 as SVGEGT.

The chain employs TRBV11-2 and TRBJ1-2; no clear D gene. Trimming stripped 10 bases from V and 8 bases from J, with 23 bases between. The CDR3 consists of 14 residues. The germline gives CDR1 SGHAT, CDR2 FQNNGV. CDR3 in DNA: TGTGCCAATAGCCCTCAAAGGGAAGATAGGGGCTACACCTTC. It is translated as CANSPQREDRGYTF.

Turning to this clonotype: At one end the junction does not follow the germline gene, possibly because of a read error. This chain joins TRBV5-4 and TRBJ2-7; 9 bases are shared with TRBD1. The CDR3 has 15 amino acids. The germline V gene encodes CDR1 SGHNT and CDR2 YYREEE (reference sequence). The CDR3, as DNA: TGTGCCACCAGCTTGGGACAGGGTTTAGTCTACGAGCTGTACTTC. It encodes CATSLGQGLVYELYF.

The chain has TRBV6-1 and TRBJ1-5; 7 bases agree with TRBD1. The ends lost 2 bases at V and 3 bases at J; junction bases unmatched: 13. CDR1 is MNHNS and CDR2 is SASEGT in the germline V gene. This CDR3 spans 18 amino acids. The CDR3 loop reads CASSERQGGPDNNQPQHF. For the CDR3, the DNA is TGTGCCAGCAGTGAAAGACAAGGGGGCCCCGATAACAATCAGCCCCAGCATTTT.

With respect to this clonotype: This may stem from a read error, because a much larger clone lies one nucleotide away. In DNA, the CDR3 is TGTACCAGCAGCTTAGATCGGCTTGAAGAGACCCAGTACTTC. It yields the protein CTSSLDRLEETQYF. The chain has TRBV7-9 and TRBJ2-5; D unclear. Per germline, CDR1 SEHNR and CDR2 FQNEAQ (reference sequence). This CDR3 spans 14 amino acids.

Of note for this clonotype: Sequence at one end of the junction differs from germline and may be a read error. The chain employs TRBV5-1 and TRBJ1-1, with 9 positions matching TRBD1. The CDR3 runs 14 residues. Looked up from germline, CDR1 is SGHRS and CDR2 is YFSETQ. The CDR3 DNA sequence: TGCGCCAGAAGCTTGGGACAGGGATACACTGAAACTTTCTTT. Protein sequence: CARSLGQGYTETFF.

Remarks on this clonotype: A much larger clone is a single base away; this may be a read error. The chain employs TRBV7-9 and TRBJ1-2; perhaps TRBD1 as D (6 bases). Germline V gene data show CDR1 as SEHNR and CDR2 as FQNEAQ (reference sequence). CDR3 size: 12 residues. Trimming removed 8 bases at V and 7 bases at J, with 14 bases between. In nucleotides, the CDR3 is TGTGCCAGCGGCAAACAGGGTCTTGGCTACACCTTC. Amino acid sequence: CASGKQGLGYTF.

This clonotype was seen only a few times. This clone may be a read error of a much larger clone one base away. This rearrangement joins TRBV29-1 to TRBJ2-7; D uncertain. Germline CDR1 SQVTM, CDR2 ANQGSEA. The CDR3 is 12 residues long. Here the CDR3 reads CSIEGSFGEQYF. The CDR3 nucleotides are TGCAGCATTGAAGGGTCCTTTGGCGAGCAGTACTTC.

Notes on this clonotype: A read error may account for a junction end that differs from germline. In DNA form, the CDR3 reads TGTGTCGTTACAACAATGAACACTGAAGCTCTCTTT. It specifies CVVTTMNTEALF. The V call is TRBV28, the J call TRBJ1-1; D uncertain. Germline V gene sequence: CDR1 MDHEN, CDR2 SYDVKM. CDR3 length equals 12 residues.

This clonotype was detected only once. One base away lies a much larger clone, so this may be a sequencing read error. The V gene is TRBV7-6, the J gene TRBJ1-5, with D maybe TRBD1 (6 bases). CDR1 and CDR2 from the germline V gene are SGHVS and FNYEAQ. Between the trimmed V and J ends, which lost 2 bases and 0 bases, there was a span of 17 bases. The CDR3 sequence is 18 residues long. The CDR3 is CASSLSLTVRGSNQPQHF. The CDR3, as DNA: TGTGCCAGCAGCTTATCTCTCACTGTCAGGGGTAGCAATCAGCCCCAGCATTTT.

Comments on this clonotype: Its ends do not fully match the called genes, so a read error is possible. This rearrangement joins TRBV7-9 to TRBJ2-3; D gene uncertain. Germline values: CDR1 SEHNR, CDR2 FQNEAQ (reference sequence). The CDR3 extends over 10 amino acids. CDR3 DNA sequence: TGTCCCAGCAGCGAAGATACGCAGTATTTT. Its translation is CPSSEDTQYF.